The rows below give T cell receptor beta chains drawn from one sample of a study of blood T cell repertoires in COVID-19. TCRdb's copy holds only in-frame clones and misses some; the assay was immunoSEQ multiplex PCR. This sample has approximately 350,000 clones, with 80% to 85% found just once. Sequencing was done on a sample of PBMCs or T cells enriched from blood (not recorded which). Receptors were obtained from a woman aged 45-60 years who had recovered from COVID-19. Both conserved end residues are part of each CDR3. D genes are given only for firm matches. Clone size is not always given. Where it is, it says once, few, many or a class for expanded clones.

J gene,D gene,clone size,V gene,CDR3 protein,CDR3 DNA
TRBJ1-5,TRBD1,many,TRBV30,CAWSQGQLNQPQHF,TGTGCCTGGAGTCAGGGACAGCTCAATCAGCCCCAGCATTTT
TRBJ2-1,NA,NA,TRBV12-5,CASGLVFPGGQFF,TGTGCTAGTGGTTTGGTATTTCCTGGGGGCCAGTTCTTC
TRBJ1-1,NA,NA,TRBV5-1,CASSLSGTDEAFF,TGCGCCAGCAGCTTGTCTGGAACAGACGAAGCTTTCTTT
TRBJ2-3,NA,NA,TRBV25-1,CASREGLYTQYF,TGTGCCAGCAGGGAAGGGCTCTATACGCAGTATTTT
TRBJ1-6,NA,NA,TRBV27,CASSPDMGPLHF,TGTGCCAGCAGTCCAGACATGGGACCCCTCCACTTT
TRBJ2-7,NA,NA,TRBV5-1,CASSPVGLVEQYF,TGCGCCAGCAGCCCGGTGGGGCTCGTCGAGCAGTACTTC
TRBJ1-5,NA,once,TRBV4-1,CASSQGSRASQPQHF,TGCGCCAGCAGCCAAGGTTCAAGGGCTAGCCAGCCCCAGCATTTT
TRBJ2-1,NA,NA,TRBV7-6,CASSPINFAGYNEQFF,TGTGCCAGCAGCCCCATTAATTTTGCCGGCTACAATGAGCAGTTCTTC
TRBJ1-1,TRBD1,NA,TRBV4-2,CASSQAGQVNTEAFF,TGTGCCAGCAGCCAAGCGGGACAGGTAAACACTGAAGCTTTCTTT
TRBJ2-3,NA,NA,TRBV5-1,CASSLGLGDPDTQYF,TGCGCCAGCAGCTTGGGACTAGGGGATCCAGATACGCAGTATTTT
TRBJ2-2,TRBD2,NA,TRBV5-1,CASSPWTSGGTGELFF,TGCGCCAGCAGCCCCTGGACTAGCGGGGGCACCGGGGAGCTGTTTTTT
TRBJ2-1,NA,NA,TRBV25-1,CASSASPGDSSSYNEQFF,TGTGCCAGCAGTGCATCCCCGGGAGACTCCTCTTCCTACAATGAGCAGTTCTTC
TRBJ1-1,NA,NA,TRBV25-1,CASRRWNTEAFF,TGTGCCAGCAGGCGGTGGAACACTGAAGCTTTCTTT
TRBJ2-5,NA,once,TRBV7-2,CASSLEAQETQYF,TGTGCCAGCAGCTTAGAAGCCCAAGAGACCCAGTACTTC
TRBJ1-2,TRBD1,NA,TRBV5-5,CASSAWTGANYGYTF,TGTGCCAGCAGCGCCTGGACAGGGGCTAACTATGGCTACACCTTC
TRBJ2-1,TRBD2,NA,TRBV11-3,CASSPHLLAGVYNEQFF,TGTGCCAGCAGCCCCCATCTACTAGCGGGGGTATACAATGAGCAGTTCTTC
TRBJ1-2,NA,NA,TRBV25-1,CASSEYAGLHYGYTF,TGTGCCAGCAGTGAATACGCAGGGCTTCACTATGGCTACACCTTC
TRBJ1-1,NA,NA,TRBV5-5,CASSFATQNTEAFF,TGTGCCAGCAGCTTCGCGACTCAGAACACTGAAGCTTTCTTT
TRBJ1-6,TRBD1,NA,TRBV19,CASSYRTGGSNSPLHF,TGTGCCAGTAGTTATAGGACAGGGGGCTCCAATTCACCCCTCCACTTT
TRBJ2-1,NA,once,TRBV27,CASSDNLRQAGIWNEQFF,TGTGCCAGCAGTGATAACCTCAGACAGGCAGGTATTTGGAATGAGCAGTTCTTC
TRBJ2-1,TRBD1,NA,TRBV20-1,CSASTRDRDYNEQFF,TGCAGTGCTAGTACCCGGGACAGGGATTACAATGAGCAGTTCTTC
TRBJ1-5,TRBD1,NA,TRBV6-5,CASSLTGGSSQPQHF,TGTGCCAGCAGTTTGACAGGGGGGTCGAGTCAGCCCCAGCATTTT
TRBJ1-5,NA,NA,TRBV3-1/TRBV3-2,CASSQGTGPQHF,TGTGCCAGCAGCCAGGGGACTGGGCCCCAGCATTTT
TRBJ2-7,NA,once,TRBV28,CASTREPSYEQYF,TGTGCCAGCACCAGGGAACCCTCCTACGAGCAGTACTTC
TRBJ1-4,NA,NA,TRBV19,CASSDPGGRKLFF,TGTGCCAGTAGTGACCCGGGGGGCCGAAAACTGTTTTTT
TRBJ2-1,NA,NA,TRBV9,CASSLQGNDEQFF,TGTGCCAGCAGCCTCCAGGGGAACGATGAGCAGTTCTTC
TRBJ2-6,NA,NA,TRBV27,CASSLVAGANVLTF,TGTGCCAGCAGTTTGGTAGCTGGGGCCAACGTCCTGACTTTC
TRBJ2-3,NA,NA,TRBV29-1,CSVGSSGPGDTQYF,TGCAGCGTGGGGTCGAGCGGGCCGGGGGATACGCAGTATTTT
TRBJ1-2,TRBD1,NA,TRBV7-2,CASSFTGANVDGYTF,TGTGCCAGCAGCTTCACAGGGGCGAATGTGGATGGCTACACCTTC
TRBJ1-1,NA,once,TRBV6-6,CASSVPLGGGTEAFF,TGTGCCAGCAGTGTCCCGCTGGGGGGGGGCACTGAAGCTTTCTTT
TRBJ2-1,TRBD2,NA,TRBV19,CASSIPQRGGVEQFF,TGTGCCAGTAGTATACCCCAGCGGGGGGGCGTTGAGCAGTTCTTC
TRBJ2-7,TRBD2,NA,TRBV7-2,CASSLNPASGYEQYF,TGTGCCAGCAGCTTAAACCCCGCTAGCGGCTACGAGCAGTACTTC
TRBJ1-1,NA,NA,TRBV6-5,CASSYSGAEAFF,TGTGCCAGCAGTTATTCGGGGGCTGAAGCTTTCTTT
TRBJ2-7,TRBD1,NA,TRBV5-1,CASSAERTGLGEQYF,TGCGCCAGCAGCGCGGAAAGGACAGGGTTGGGCGAGCAGTACTTC
TRBJ1-2,NA,NA,TRBV29-1,CSVVVLGRDKSYGYTF,TGCAGCGTTGTGGTGCTGGGCAGGGATAAATCCTACGGCTACACCTTC
TRBJ2-7,NA,few,TRBV18,CASSHTPHEQYF,TGTGCCAGCTCGCATACTCCTCACGAGCAGTACTTC